Presented here are 14 T cell receptor beta chains from one specimen sequenced in a study of T cell responses to AZD1222 COVID-19 vaccine. Here immunoSEQ multiplex PCR was the method, and the copy in TCRdb shows in-frame clones only, minus some. The table shows about 180,000 clones, with 90% to 95% occurring only once. Sequenced material: peripheral blood, taken 28 days after the second AZD1222 dose. These receptors were taken from an adult who received the AZD1222 COVID-19 vaccine.

The rearrangement joins TRBV6-5 to TRBJ1-6; 7 positions agree with TRBD1. Germline trimming cut 0 bases from V and 7 bases from J; bases unmatched to any gene: 3. The CDR3 contains 15 residues. CDR1 and CDR2 (germline): MNHEY, SVGAGI. The CDR3 DNA reads as TGTGCCAGCAGTTACTCGACAGGGAGAAATTCACCCCTCCACTTT. Translation: CASSYSTGRNSPLHF.

V gene TRBV6-7 combines with J gene TRBJ2-7; the match to TRBD2 covers 7 bases. TRBV6-7 is marked as an open reading frame, function uncertain. Trimming at V came to 6 bases and at J to 3 bases, leaving 11 bases not matched to a gene. CDR3 length equals 15 residues. The CDR3 protein is CASRDPAGRSYEQYF. The CDR3 DNA reads TGTGCCAGCAGGGACCCAGCGGGACGAAGCTACGAGCAGTACTTC.

The chain is built from TRBV2 and TRBJ2-7, with D perhaps matching TRBD1 (6 bases). Germline CDR1 and CDR2: SNHLY and FYNNEI. This CDR3 spans 11 amino acids. Trimming removed 6 bases from V and 11 bases from J, with 14 bases in between. CDR3 loop: CASRERTEEYF. DNA for the CDR3: TGTGCCAGCAGAGAAAGGACAGAGGAGTACTTC.

The chain links TRBV18 to TRBJ1-3, with unresolved D. The CDR3 is 16 amino acids. Germline V gene lookup returns CDR1 KGHSH and CDR2 LQKENI. The germline V and J ends were trimmed by 2 bases and 2 bases, with 13 bases remaining between them. Here the CDR3 DNA reads TGTGCCAGCTCACCATCAAATTGGGGAGCTGGAAACACCATATATTTT. Translation: CASSPSNWGAGNTIYF.

This chain joins TRBV28 and TRBJ1-2; D is perhaps TRBD1 (6 bases). Trimming left V 7 bases short and J 2 bases short, with 11 bases between. The CDR3 totals 13 residues. In germline, CDR1 is MDHEN, CDR2 SYDVKM. The CDR3 loop is CASIAGANYGYTF. For the CDR3, the DNA is TGTGCCAGCATCGCAGGGGCCAACTATGGCTACACCTTC.

The V and J genes are TRBV19 and TRBJ2-1; 7 nucleotides agree with TRBD1. This CDR3 is built from 16 residues. V lost 4 bases, J lost 4 bases, and 10 bases stayed unmatched. CDR1 is LNHDA, CDR2 SQIVND, per germline (reference sequence). The CDR3 sequence is CASSRGSGQKYNEQFF. CDR3 nucleotide sequence: TGTGCCAGTAGTAGGGGATCGGGACAGAAATACAATGAGCAGTTCTTC. The full variable domain, rest sourced from reference TRBV19 and TRBJ2-1, is DGGITQSPKYLFRKEGQNVTLSCEQNLNHDAMYWYRQDPGQGLRLIYYSQIVNDFQKGDIAEGYSVSREKKESFPLTVTSAQKNPTAFYLCASSRGSGQKYNEQFFGPGTRLTVL.

This sequence joins TRBV9 and TRBJ1-1; 10 bases match TRBD1. Germline V lookup: CDR1 SGDLS, CDR2 YYNGEE. Trimming cost V 3 bases and J 0 bases; bases outside gene matches: 8. The CDR3 loop spans 17 amino acids. The CDR3: CASSASRDRGLNTEAFF. DNA of the CDR3: TGTGCCAGCAGCGCCTCGAGGGACAGGGGACTGAACACTGAAGCTTTCTTT.

V is TRBV19 and J is TRBJ1-3; TRBD1 aligns across 8 bases. The CDR3 loop spans 15 amino acids. Germline CDR1 is LNHDA and CDR2 is SQIVND (reference sequence). Unmatched junction bases numbered 4, after V lost 5 bases and J lost 1 base. The DNA for the CDR3 is TGTGCCAGTAGTGGACAGGGAAGATCTGGAAACACCATATATTTT. Its translation: CASSGQGRSGNTIYF.

The CDR3 bases are TGTGCCAGCAGTCCGGGGGGAGGGAGGTGGGAGCAGTACTTC. This codes for CASSPGGGRWEQYF. The V call is TRBV28, the J call TRBJ2-7; 7 nucleotides line up with TRBD2. CDR1 MDHEN and CDR2 SYDVKM come from the germline V gene. This CDR3 has 14 amino acids. With V trimmed by 5 bases and J by 7 bases, 11 bases remained unmatched.

The chain links TRBV18 to TRBJ2-1; 7 bases are a match to TRBD1. CDR3 length: 13 residues. Germline V gene lookup returns CDR1 KGHSH and CDR2 LQKENI. Trimming at V came to 6 bases and at J to 6 bases, leaving 5 bases not matched to a gene. CDR3 region: CASSRDRSNEQFF. The CDR3 region has the DNA TGTGCCAGCTCTCGGGACAGATCCAATGAGCAGTTCTTC.

The chain links TRBV24-1 to TRBJ2-1; D uncertain. V lost 7 bases to trimming and J lost 7 bases, with 10 bases between them. The germline V gene has CDR1 KGHDR and CDR2 SFDVKD. The CDR3 totals 12 residues. CDR3: CATRGPGNEQFF. In DNA form, the CDR3 reads TGTGCCACCAGGGGCCCAGGAAATGAGCAGTTCTTC.

The chain carries TRBV28 and TRBJ1-1; D might be TRBD1 (6 bases). CDR1 and CDR2 from the germline V gene are MDHEN and SYDVKM. The CDR3 consists of 15 residues. V lost 5 bases and J 2 bases, leaving 15 bases between the germline ends. CDR3 loop: CASSTEQGYNTEAFF. The CDR3 DNA follows: TGTGCCAGCAGTACTGAACAGGGCTACAACACTGAAGCTTTCTTT.

CDR3: CASSERVGYQPQHF. The CDR3 nucleotides read TGTGCCAGCAGTGAAAGGGTAGGGTATCAGCCCCAGCATTTT. The chain is built from TRBV2 and TRBJ1-5; D is ambiguous. The V gene's germline CDR1 is SNHLY and CDR2 FYNNEI. The CDR3 loop spans 14 amino acids. Trimming took 2 bases from V and 5 from J, leaving 10 bases between them.

V usage is TRBV5-4 and J usage is TRBJ1-1; weak D call: TRBD1 (6 bases). Germline V gene sequence: CDR1 SGHNT, CDR2 YYREEE (reference sequence). This CDR3 is 15 amino acids long. Trimming cost V 4 bases and J 6 bases, with 19 bases left between them. CDR3 sequence reads: CASSPRPKTGSEAFF. CDR3 coding DNA: TGTGCCAGCAGCCCGCGCCCAAAGACAGGTTCTGAAGCTTTCTTT.